The entry below gives a single T cell receptor (gamma chain) sequence along with its context. Because the CDR3's place on the DNA is in doubt, the DNA is left out and the CDR3 is given as listed by TCRdb. Both ends counted, the CDR3 spans 28 residues. The germline CDR1 and CDR2 sequences are GITISATS and ISYDGTV (reference sequence). TCRdb fed the reads into CATT to redo clone calling. In all, the sample yields 44 gamma-chain clones. The data derive from a study of gamma-delta chains in newborns, infants, children. Overall study context: Polyclonal expansion of innate γδ T cells after birth follows microbial exposure.

The sample here was blood, taken at week 2. The receptor was isolated from a child who was a newborn, infant or young child, either healthy, febrile or measles-vaccinated (not recorded which). This table probably holds off-target reads from a library built for another chain. No J gene was assigned, while the V gene was called as TRGV9. CDR3 residues: CACDTVGAPYSTPWDTRQMFFGTGIKLF.